Shown below are 8 T cell receptor beta chains from a single sample sequenced in a study of cytomegalovirus exposure and HLA in healthy donors. The PCR had 60 Vbeta and 13 Jbeta primers. Only in-frame clones appear in the TCRdb table, and some are missing; sequencing was by immunoSEQ multiplex PCR. This table lists 150,000 to 200,000 clones. The sequencing input was PBMCs. The receptors derive from a man younger than 45 in good health and CMV-seronegative.

This chain connects TRBV11-1 to TRBJ2-1; D may be TRBD1 (6 bases). The CDR3 has 16 residues. Trimming removed 5 bases from V and 6 bases from J, with 20 bases in between. The germline CDR1 and CDR2 sequences are SGHAT and FQDESV (reference sequence). The CDR3 region is CASSPSGRGKRNEQFF. The CDR3 DNA reads as TGTGCCAGCAGCCCCTCGGGCAGGGGTAAACGCAATGAGCAGTTCTTC.

This chain connects TRBV19 to TRBJ1-5, with 8 bases that match TRBD1. Germline CDR1 and CDR2: LNHDA and SQIVND (reference sequence). V lost 6 bases and J lost 5; bases outside the gene matches: 0. The length of the CDR3 is 12 residues. CDR3 sequence (DNA): TGTGCCAGTAGGGGACAGGATCAGCCCCAGCATTTT. Translating it yields CASRGQDQPQHF. The entire variable domain, with the rest obtained from reference TRBV19 and TRBJ1-5, is as follows: DGGITQSPKYLFRKEGQNVTLSCEQNLNHDAMYWYRQDPGQGLRLIYYSQIVNDFQKGDIAEGYSVSREKKESFPLTVTSAQKNPTAFYLCASRGQDQPQHFGDGTRLSIL.

The chain has TRBV18 and TRBJ2-3; D gene unclear. The CDR3 is 15 amino acids. Germline V lookup: CDR1 KGHSH, CDR2 LQKENI. The V end was cut by 3 bases, the J end by 6 bases, with 16 bases between. The chain's CDR3 is CASSPLLGRVDTQYF. In DNA, the CDR3 is TGTGCCAGCTCACCCCTCCTAGGTCGCGTGGATACGCAGTATTTT.

CDR3 coding DNA: TGCAGCGTTGAACTTGCCCGGACAGTTGGGTATGGCTACACCTTC. Its translation: CSVELARTVGYGYTF. V usage is TRBV29-1 and J usage is TRBJ1-2; TRBD1 is a possible D gene (6 bases). The CDR3 covers 15 residues. The germline V gene encodes CDR1 SQVTM and CDR2 ANQGSEA. Trimming took off 2 bases at V and 5 bases at J, with 18 bases between the two ends.

V and J are TRBV9 and TRBJ1-2; 10 bases match TRBD1. The CDR3 covers 14 residues. Trimming took 4 bases from V and 4 from J; bases not matched to a gene: 4. Germline V CDR1 and CDR2: SGDLS, YYNGEE. In DNA form, the CDR3 reads TGTGCCAGCAGCTTCGGGACAGGGGCCTATGGCTACACCTTC. Encoded protein: CASSFGTGAYGYTF.

The rearrangement joins TRBV9 to TRBJ2-2; no clear D. The CDR3 sequence is 14 residues long. The germline V and J ends were trimmed by 1 base and 0 bases, with 4 bases remaining between them. Germline lookup yields CDR1 SGDLS and CDR2 YYNGEE. CDR3 bases: TGTGCCAGCAGCGTAAGCTCGAACACCGGGGAGCTGTTTTTT. Translated, it gives CASSVSSNTGELFF. Supplemented by reference TRBV9 and TRBJ2-2, the full variable domain reads DSGVTQTPKHLITATGQRVTLRCSPRSGDLSVYWYQQSLDQGLQFLIQYYNGEERAKGNILERFSAQQFPDLHSELNLSSLELGDSALYFCASSVSSNTGELFFGEGSRLTVL.

The chain recombines TRBV2 with TRBJ2-3; 7 bases line up with TRBD2. The CDR3 sequence is 16 residues long. The germline V gene encodes CDR1 SNHLY and CDR2 FYNNEI. Germline trimming cut 4 bases from V and 1 base from J; bases unmatched to any gene: 8. CDR3 sequence: CASSAPLGGGTDTQYF. DNA of the CDR3: TGTGCCAGCAGTGCCCCCCTGGGGGGGGGCACAGATACGCAGTATTTT.

The chain combines TRBV25-1 with TRBJ2-5; 11 nucleotides align to TRBD1. Germline V gene data show CDR1 as MGHDK and CDR2 as SYGVNS. With V trimmed by 7 bases and J by 4 bases, 8 bases remained unmatched. The CDR3 consists of 15 residues. In DNA, the CDR3 is TGTGCCAGCAATCCAGGACAGGGGGCTGGAGAGACCCAGTACTTC. Translating it yields CASNPGQGAGETQYF.